This T cell receptor (beta chain) stems from a study of CD8+ T cells in alopecia areata. Study background: Tofacitinib administration to treated patients was oral, at 5 to 10 mg twice daily.

The treatment was: oral pan-JAK inhibitor, 5-10 mg twice daily. RNA was extracted and reverse transcribed into cDNA as the sequencing template. Profiled with immunoSEQ multiplex PCR; TCRdb holds only in-frame clones, not every one. Among 200,000 to 250,000 clones listed, about 50% were seen once. Material: CD4+ T cells sorted from blood, obtained at week 4, from a patient treated with tofacitinib. The receptor comes from a human donor with alopecia areata.

The CDR3 DNA follows: TGTGCCAGCAGTTACGGACAGGCCCTGATGGAGACCCAGTACTTC. This translates into CASSYGQALMETQYF. The chain joins TRBV6-5 to TRBJ2-5; 7 nucleotides agree with TRBD1. V dropped 2 bases and J dropped 5; count of bases not matched to a gene: 8. Germline CDR1 MNHEY, CDR2 SVGAGI. The CDR3 is 15 amino acids.